Each of the 12 T cell receptor beta chains below was sequenced from the same sample in a study of CD8+ T cells in alopecia areata. Investigators isolated RNA and reverse transcribed it into cDNA to act as the sequencing template. Sequencing used immunoSEQ multiplex PCR; TCRdb keeps in-frame clones, though not all of them. This repertoire shows 150,000 to 200,000 clones, 40% to 65% found once; its top ten account for roughly a tenth. As to treatment: oral pan-JAK inhibitor, 5-10 mg twice daily. Sample: CD8+ T cells sorted from blood, taken at week 24, from a patient treated with tofacitinib. The receptors derive from a human donor with alopecia areata.

The chain has TRBV12-5 and TRBJ2-7; 7 bases match TRBD1. From germline, CDR1 is LGHNT and CDR2 FRNRAP. The length of the CDR3 is 13 residues. J lost 2 bases, V lost 4 bases, and 2 bases had no gene match. CDR3 sequence (DNA): TGTGCTAGTGGTTCCGGGACAGCCTACGAGCAGTACTTC. This translates into CASGSGTAYEQYF.

V is TRBV6-5 and J is TRBJ2-2; 7 bases map to TRBD2. The V gene end was trimmed by 0 bases and the J gene end by 6 bases; junction bases not matched to a gene: 4. The CDR3 has 15 residues. In germline, CDR1 is MNHEY, CDR2 SVGAGI. CDR3: CASSYSPSGPGELFF. CDR3 nucleotide sequence: TGTGCCAGCAGTTACTCGCCTAGCGGTCCCGGGGAGCTGTTTTTT.

This clone came up a few times. V usage is TRBV29-1 and J usage is TRBJ1-2; 7 positions agree with TRBD1. The CDR3 spans 17 residues. Trimming removed 1 base from V and 4 bases from J; junction bases left unmatched: 15. The germline CDR1 and CDR2 sequences are SQVTM and ANQGSEA. The CDR3: CSVEGEGQSPTGYGYTF. CDR3 nucleotide sequence: TGCAGCGTTGAAGGGGAGGGACAGTCCCCCACTGGCTATGGCTACACCTTC.

This clone was recorded a few times. The chain couples TRBV4-1 to TRBJ2-1, with 7 bases that match TRBD2. Per the germline V gene, CDR1 is MGHRA and CDR2 is YSYEKL. The CDR3 loop spans 16 amino acids. After removal of 0 bases from V and 4 bases from J, the junction contained 6 bases not matched to a gene. In DNA form, the CDR3 reads TGCGCCAGCAGCCAAGATGGGGCGGGGGTGTACAATGAGCAGTTCTTC. Translated, it gives CASSQDGAGVYNEQFF.

The chain recombines TRBV18 with TRBJ1-1, with a possible D match to TRBD1 (5 bases). V was pared by 2 bases and J by 1 base, with 14 bases between. Germline V gene sequence: CDR1 KGHSH, CDR2 LQKENI. This CDR3 is built from 16 residues. Here the CDR3 DNA reads TGTGCCAGCTCACCAGCCCAGGGCTCATCGAACACTGAAGCTTTCTTT. Translated, it gives CASSPAQGSSNTEAFF.

The chain links TRBV29-1 to TRBJ1-2; TRBD1 aligns across 7 bases. The CDR3 covers 13 residues. Germline V gene sequence: CDR1 SQVTM, CDR2 ANQGSEA. The V and J ends lost 6 bases and 6 bases, in that order; junction bases with no gene match: 10. CDR3 sequence: CSVPSDRADGYTF. The CDR3 DNA follows: TGCAGCGTCCCAAGCGACAGGGCGGATGGCTACACCTTC.

The chain has TRBV21-1 and TRBJ1-1; the D call of TRBD1 is as the table states it, not checked on the DNA. TRBV21-1 corresponds to a pseudogene. This CDR3 region has 16 residues. The CDR3 loop reads CASSNRQGEKNTEAFF. DNA for the CDR3: TGTGCCAGCAGCAACCGGCAGGGGGAAAAGAACACTGAAGCTTTCTTT.

This chain links TRBV9 with TRBJ2-1; the D is unclear. Germline V gene lookup returns CDR1 SGDLS and CDR2 YYNGEE. V was cut by 0 bases and J by 9 bases, with 7 bases left in between. The CDR3 totals 12 residues. CDR3 bases: TGTGCCAGCAGCGTAGGGGGTGGTGAGCAGTTCTTC. It codes for CASSVGGGEQFF.

The sample holds a few counts of this clone. The V gene is TRBV2, the J gene TRBJ2-7, with D perhaps matching TRBD1 (5 bases). The CDR3 loop spans 13 amino acids. Trimming left V 3 bases short and J 3 bases short, with 9 bases between. Germline loops: CDR1 SNHLY, CDR2 FYNNEI. CDR3 DNA: TGTGCCAGCAGTGACAGGGTCGGCTACGAGCAGTACTTC. Protein product: CASSDRVGYEQYF. Combining the CDR3 with reference TRBV2 and TRBJ2-7 gives the whole variable domain EPEVTQTPSHQVTQMGQEVILRCVPISNHLYFYWYRQILGQKVEFLVSFYNNEISEKSEIFDDQFSVERPDGSNFTLKIRSTKLEDSAMYFCASSDRVGYEQYFGPGTRLTVT.

V and J are TRBV5-1 and TRBJ2-3; D gene uncertain. There are 12 residues in the CDR3. V was trimmed by 2 bases and J by 2 bases, leaving 3 bases between them. The germline CDR1 and CDR2 sequences are SGHRS and YFSETQ. CDR3 loop: CASSFNTDTQYF. CDR3 in DNA: TGCGCCAGCAGCTTCAACACAGATACGCAGTATTTT.

The chain joins TRBV7-6 to TRBJ2-5, with D possibly being TRBD2 (6 bases). The CDR3 spans 15 residues. Germline V gene lookup returns CDR1 SGHVS and CDR2 FNYEAQ. Between the trimmed V and J ends, which lost 4 bases and 5 bases, there was a span of 17 bases. In nucleotides, the CDR3 is TGTGCCAGCAGCTCCAACCGGGACTGGCGGGAGACCCAGTACTTC. This gives the protein CASSSNRDWRETQYF.

This clone was seen a few times. The chain joins TRBV29-1 to TRBJ1-1; D is uncertain. Trimming stripped 8 bases from V and 0 bases from J, with 7 bases between. Germline loops: CDR1 SQVTM, CDR2 ANQGSEA. This CDR3 is 11 amino acids long. This CDR3 reads CSPVVNTEAFF. The CDR3 DNA sequence: TGCAGCCCGGTGGTGAACACTGAAGCTTTCTTT.